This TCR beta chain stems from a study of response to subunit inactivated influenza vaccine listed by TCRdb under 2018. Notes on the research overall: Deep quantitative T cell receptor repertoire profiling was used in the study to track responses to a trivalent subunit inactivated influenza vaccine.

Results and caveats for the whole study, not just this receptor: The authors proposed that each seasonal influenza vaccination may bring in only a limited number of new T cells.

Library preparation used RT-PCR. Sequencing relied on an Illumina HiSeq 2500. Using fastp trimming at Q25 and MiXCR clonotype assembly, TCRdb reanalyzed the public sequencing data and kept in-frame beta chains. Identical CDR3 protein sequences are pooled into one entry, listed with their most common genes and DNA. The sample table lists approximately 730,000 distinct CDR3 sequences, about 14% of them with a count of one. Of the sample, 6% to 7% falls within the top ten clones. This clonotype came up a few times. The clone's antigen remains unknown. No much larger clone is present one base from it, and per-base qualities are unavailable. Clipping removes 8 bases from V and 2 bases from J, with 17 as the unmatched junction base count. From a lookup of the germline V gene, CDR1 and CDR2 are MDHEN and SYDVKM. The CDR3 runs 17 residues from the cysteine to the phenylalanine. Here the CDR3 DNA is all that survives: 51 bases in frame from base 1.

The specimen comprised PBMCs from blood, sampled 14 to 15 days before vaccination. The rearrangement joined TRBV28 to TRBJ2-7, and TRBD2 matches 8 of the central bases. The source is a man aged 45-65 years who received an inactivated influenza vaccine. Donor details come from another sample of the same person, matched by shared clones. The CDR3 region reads CASVTGGGGRWTYEQYF. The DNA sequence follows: TGTGCCAGCGTGACCGGAGGTGGCGGGAGGTGGACCTACGAGCAGTACTTC.